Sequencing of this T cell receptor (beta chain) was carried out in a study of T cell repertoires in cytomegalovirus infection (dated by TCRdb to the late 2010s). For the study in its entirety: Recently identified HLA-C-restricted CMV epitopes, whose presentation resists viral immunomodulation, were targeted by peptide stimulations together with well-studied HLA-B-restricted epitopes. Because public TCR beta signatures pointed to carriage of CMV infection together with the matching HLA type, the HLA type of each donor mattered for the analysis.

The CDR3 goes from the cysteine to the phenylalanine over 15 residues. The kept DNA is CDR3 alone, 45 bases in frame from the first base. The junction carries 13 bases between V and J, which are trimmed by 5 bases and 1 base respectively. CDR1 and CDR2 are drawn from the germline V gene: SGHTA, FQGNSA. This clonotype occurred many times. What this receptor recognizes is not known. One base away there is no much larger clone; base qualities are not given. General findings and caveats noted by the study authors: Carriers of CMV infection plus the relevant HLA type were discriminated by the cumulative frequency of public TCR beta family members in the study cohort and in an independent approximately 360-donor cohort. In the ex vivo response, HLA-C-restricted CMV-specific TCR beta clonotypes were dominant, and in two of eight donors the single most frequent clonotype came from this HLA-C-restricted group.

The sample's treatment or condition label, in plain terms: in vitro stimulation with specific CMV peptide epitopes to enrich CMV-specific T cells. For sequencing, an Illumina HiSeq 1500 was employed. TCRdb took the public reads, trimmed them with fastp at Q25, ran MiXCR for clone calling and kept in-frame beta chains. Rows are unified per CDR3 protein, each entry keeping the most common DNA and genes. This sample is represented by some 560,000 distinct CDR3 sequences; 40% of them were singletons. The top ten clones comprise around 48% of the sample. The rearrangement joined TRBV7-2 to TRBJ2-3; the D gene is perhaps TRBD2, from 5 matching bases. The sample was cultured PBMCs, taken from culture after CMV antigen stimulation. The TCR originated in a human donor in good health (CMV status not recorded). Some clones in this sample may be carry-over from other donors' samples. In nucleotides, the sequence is TGTGCCAGCAGCCCAGAGCGGCCTGGCACAGATACGCAGTATTTT. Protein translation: CASSPERPGTDTQYF. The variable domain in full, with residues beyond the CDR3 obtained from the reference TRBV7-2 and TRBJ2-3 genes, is GAGVSQSPSNKVTEKGKDVELRCDPISGHTALYWYRQSLGQGLEFLIYFQGNSAPDKSGLPSDRFSAERTGGSVSTLTIQRTQQEDSAVYLCASSPERPGTDTQYFGPGTRLTVL.